Below, 10 T cell receptor beta chains from the same sample are listed, as sequenced in a study of blood T cell repertoires in COVID-19. Measured with immunoSEQ multiplex PCR; TCRdb has only the in-frame clones, and not every one. The table has around 130,000 clones, around 84% seen once. Specimen: PBMCs or T cells enriched from blood (not recorded which). These receptors all stem from a man aged 35 to 55 with acute COVID-19.

V usage is TRBV6-2 or TRBV6-3 and J usage is TRBJ1-5, with D hard to call. V was trimmed by 5 bases and J by 7 bases, leaving 12 bases between them. This CDR3 has 13 residues. The germline CDR1 and CDR2 sequences are MNHEY and SVGEGT. The CDR3 loop reads CASSPGRWQPQHF. In DNA, the CDR3 is TGTGCCAGCAGTCCCGGCAGGTGGCAGCCCCAGCATTTT.

The chain carries TRBV5-5 and TRBJ2-3, with no clear D. V was clipped by 3 bases and J by 0 bases, with 5 bases between them. This CDR3 comprises 13 residues. Germline CDR1 is SGHKS and CDR2 is YYEKEE (reference sequence). The CDR3 DNA is TGTGCCAGCAGCTGGGCTAGCACAGATACGCAGTATTTT. Translated, it gives CASSWASTDTQYF.

The chain is built from TRBV28 and TRBJ2-3, with 8 bases fitting TRBD1. CDR1 MDHEN and CDR2 SYDVKM come from the germline V gene. With V trimmed by 6 bases and J by 5 bases, 10 bases remained unmatched. CDR3 length: 15 residues. In DNA, the CDR3 is TGTGCCAGCAGGGGGTCGGGCAGGGGGCGAGATACGCAGTATTTT. Protein: CASRGSGRGRDTQYF.

The chain is built from TRBV28 and TRBJ1-6, with a possible D match to TRBD1 (6 bases). The V end was cut by 8 bases, the J end by 7 bases, with 12 bases between. The CDR3 has 13 amino acids. The V gene's germline CDR1 is MDHEN and CDR2 SYDVKM. The CDR3 reads CASYLQGNSPLHF. CDR3 DNA: TGTGCCAGCTACCTACAGGGAAATTCACCCCTCCACTTT. Drawing the rest from reference TRBV28 and TRBJ1-6, the complete variable domain is DVKVTQSSRYLVKRTGEKVFLECVQDMDHENMFWYRQDPGLGLRLIYFSYDVKMKEKGDIPEGYSVSREKKERFSLILESASTNQTSMYLCASYLQGNSPLHFGNGTRLTVT.

The chain uses TRBV7-9 and TRBJ1-3, with D perhaps matching TRBD1 (5 bases). The V gene's germline CDR1 is SEHNR and CDR2 FQNEAQ (reference sequence). The CDR3 is 12 residues long. Deletions cut 6 bases from V and 3 bases from J, with 6 bases between. The CDR3 loop is CASRGLGNTIYF. The CDR3 DNA reads as TGTGCCAGCAGGGGGCTTGGAAACACCATATATTTT.

The chain recombines TRBV3-1 (or the pseudogene TRBV3-2) with TRBJ1-1; D is perhaps TRBD1 (6 bases). In germline, CDR1 is LGHDT, CDR2 YNNKEL (reference sequence). The CDR3 has 13 residues. The germline V and J ends were trimmed by 3 bases and 3 bases, with 8 bases remaining between them. CDR3 coding DNA: TGTGCCAGCAGCCAGCACAGGGACACTGAAGCTTTCTTT. This codes for CASSQHRDTEAFF.

This clone has only a few counts. The genes are TRBV5-1 and TRBJ1-4; TRBD1 matches 7 bases. The length of the CDR3 is 15 residues. Germline-derived CDR1 and CDR2 are SGHRS and YFSETQ. V trimming: 3 bases; J trimming: 10 bases; junction bases outside the gene matches: 12. The DNA for the CDR3 is TGCGCCAGCAGCTCCAGGACAGGAGACCAGGGAAAACTGTTTTTT. This codes for CASSSRTGDQGKLFF. Looking up the rest from reference TRBV5-1 and TRBJ1-4 gives the full variable domain: KAGVTQTPRYLIKTRGQQVTLSCSPISGHRSVSWYQQTPGQGLQFLFEYFSETQRNKGNFPGRFSGRQFSNSRSEMNVSTLELGDSALYLCASSSRTGDQGKLFFGSGTQLSVL.

The chain uses TRBV30 and TRBJ1-2; TRBD1 agrees at 7 bases. Germline-derived CDR1 and CDR2 are GTSNPN and SVGIG (reference sequence). The CDR3 totals 12 residues. The V segment lost 7 bases and the J segment 8 bases; nucleotides outside the gene matches: 10. CDR3 protein: CAFVGAGGGYTF. DNA of the CDR3: TGTGCCTTCGTAGGGGCAGGGGGAGGCTACACCTTC.

The rearrangement joins TRBV4-2 to TRBJ2-3; D perhaps matches TRBD2 (6 bases). V shed 6 bases and J shed 6 bases, with 16 bases lying between them. The CDR3 runs to 14 residues. Per germline, CDR1 LGHNA and CDR2 YNFKEQ. CDR3 in amino acids: CASSPGTSLDTQYF. In nucleotides, the CDR3 is TGTGCCAGCAGTCCCGGGACTTCGTTGGATACGCAGTATTTT.

This chain uses TRBV19 with TRBJ2-3, with 7 bases fitting TRBD1. CDR1 and CDR2 from the germline V gene are LNHDA and SQIVND (reference sequence). This CDR3 has 15 amino acids. V lost 7 bases, J lost 0 bases, and 7 bases stayed unmatched. The CDR3, as DNA: TGTGCCAGTAAGAGACAGGGTTTCAGCACAGATACGCAGTATTTT. It translates to CASKRQGFSTDTQYF.